This T cell receptor (beta chain) stems from a study of shared clonotypes between healthy human individuals. General study results and limits: The sharing of 4.5% to 5.5% of naive CD4 clonotypes was seen across a handful of donors.

Germline values: CDR1 SGHRS, CDR2 YFSETQ. The length of the CDR3 is 16 residues. The V end was cut by 3 bases, the J end by 3 bases, with 19 bases between. In regard to this clone: Its antigen is still unknown.

The method was immunoSEQ multiplex PCR; TCRdb's version includes in-frame clones alone and lacks a portion of them. Of some 2.4 million clones listed, 80% to 95% are singletons. The sequenced sample was naive CD4+ T cells from PBMCs. This sample's subset: CD45RA+ positively selected. J is TRBJ2-7 and V is TRBV5-1; TRBD1 or TRBD2 may be the D gene (6 bases each). The receptor comes from a man aged 18 to 30 in good health. Some clones in this sample may be carry-over from other donors' samples. The CDR3 region is CASSSAGEDWSYEQYF. In DNA, the CDR3 is TGCGCCAGCAGCTCAGCAGGGGAGGACTGGAGCTACGAGCAGTACTTC.